This record concerns one TCR beta chain sequence. It lacks a known antigen. In total, roughly 670 healthy bone marrow donors made up the cohort. At the time of sampling, all cohort members were nominally healthy, though unrecorded immune exposures were likely present. The donor was CMV seronegative and belonged to the group of 380 or so seronegative cohort members. A peripheral blood sample was provided by each donor, and peripheral blood mononuclear cells were used for TCR beta sequencing. Genomic DNA was extracted from the blood cell samples with the Qiagen DNeasy Blood Extraction Kit. V is pruned by 4 bases and J by 2 bases, leaving 9 bases of the junction without a gene match. Reading the germline V gene gives CDR1 SGHRS and CDR2 YFSETQ. From cysteine to phenylalanine, the CDR3 is 18 amino acids long. Only the CDR3 portion is preserved as DNA: 54 bases, with reading frame beginning at the first base.

The sample originates from a study of cytomegalovirus exposure and HLA in healthy donors (dated by TCRdb to 2015 to 2018). About the investigation overall: An earlier analysis of a few hundred of the donors reported 276 Gb of sequence data and 117 million unique TCR beta sequences obtained from about 200 million T cells. In an earlier analysis of around 540 of the donors, high-throughput TCR beta sequencing was used to judge whether each TCR beta V gene segment behaved as functional or pseudogenic. The study aimed to test whether cataloging public T cell receptors could reveal signatures of past pathogen exposure. Donor age, sex, ethnicity and CMV serostatus were compiled together with the repertoire data. A separate validation cohort of approximately 120 different subjects was used in addition to the roughly 670-subject first cohort. Of the roughly 400 genotyped donors, 70% to 90% were placed in the genetic ancestry cluster associated with self-reported Caucasian donors. In a later analysis, previously published TCR beta repertoires from fewer than 750 donors were re-analyzed and high-resolution HLA genotyping was added so that TCR occurrence patterns could be studied. An early release covering roughly 600 HLA-typed donors comprised about 300 gigabases of sequencing data and roughly 85 million unique TCR sequences. Typing coverage differed by locus: A, B, C, DRB1 and DQB1 were typed in about 629-640 donors, DQA1 in roughly 510, DPA1 in 600 to 610, and DPB1 in 450 to 480. Across 300 to 400 genotyped donors of the cohort, an average of about 220,000 unique TCR beta nucleotide sequences per donor were sequenced, and roughly a sixth of those sequences were non-productive. Class I and class II HLA loci were covered by the typing at four-digit resolution. Every discovery cohort repertoire had been produced on one sequencing platform. A later genetic analysis took genome-wide SNP genotypes for about 65% of the 666 donors and used that subset as a discovery cohort. Because of strong linkage in the cohort, roughly five DR-DQ haplotypes were treated as single units for association and clustering. In the later analysis, no new phenotypic data were used to find candidate immune exposures; instead, reliance was placed on TCR beta sequences and their occurrence across donors. To predict cytomegalovirus infection status, the study combined high-throughput TCR immunosequencing, statistical association of individual TCRs with disease status, and machine learning. The T cell repertoires of some 700 subjects were profiled by immunosequencing and related to cytomegalovirus serostatus. Summary of the overall study and its limitations: The study gave a list of about 150 TCR beta chains associated with cytomegalovirus. A later analysis reported that several top co-occurrence clusters appeared linked to parvovirus B19, influenza, CMV and Epstein-Barr virus. In an earlier analysis of approximately 590 of the donors, most TCR beta V segments appeared in productive rearrangements about 90% or about 30% of the time, broadly matching IMGT annotations. Immune exposure information for the cohort was limited to CMV serostatus. Presence/absence analyses assumed roughly uniform sequencing depth across donors, an assumption that may not hold. Correlated functional status among segregating V segments might be attributable to linkage disequilibrium, but an unknown experimental factor could not be ruled out. According to a later analysis, TCR association rates differed among HLA loci, with DRB1 alleles showing the most associated TCRs and HLA-C alleles showing the fewest. A further reported finding was that TCR beta sequences accurately predicted the HLA-A and HLA-B alleles for most subjects in the first cohort. The authors suggested that the approach could potentially be generalized to other disease states and immunological phenotypes. Compared with equally common non-associated chains, HLA-associated TCR beta chains in a later analysis were more clonally expanded and had lower generation probabilities. Because some donors lacked HLA typing at each locus, the association tests relied only on the typed subset. Most CMV-associated TCR beta chains appeared to be HLA-restricted in a later analysis, and the HLA associations seemed to be driven largely by CMV exposure. When HLA alleles, especially DR and DQ, strongly co-occurred, TCR associations were difficult to assign to individual alleles. Most TCR sequences were seen in very few donors, while some public TCRs were found in many individuals. A later genetic analysis reported fewer N-insertions in productive TCRs among donors in an Asian-associated ancestry cluster than the roughly 690-donor mean. Some IMGT-functional V segments, including TRBV6-2 and TRBV6-3, could not be told apart with the 87-base-pair reads, so those segments were excluded. In a later analysis, about 16,000 TCR beta sequences were associated with specific HLA alleles at a false discovery rate of 0.05. A later genetic analysis associated a missense DCLRE1C variant with V-gene and J-gene trimming of TCR beta chains, and an independent cohort replicated the association. The cohort was sequenced for TCR beta chains only, and without alpha or paired-chain data the features that could be detected were limited. In both the original and validation cohorts, the classifier was reported to diagnose cytomegalovirus status with high specificity and sensitivity. The sequencing pipeline was judged likely to have produced a cluster of highly shared sequence variants as a technical artifact. A few of the identified cytomegalovirus-associated TCR beta chains were confirmed in vitro to be specific for cytomegalovirus antigens. About 17 rarely observed V segments, including chromosome 9 orphons, were excluded from the earlier analysis of about 500 of the donors because counts were too low.

The method was the immunoSEQ multiplex PCR assay. For the multiplex PCR, a mixture combining 60 forward primers for TCR Vbeta segments and 13 reverse primers for TCR Jbeta segments was used. The CDR3 region of rearranged TCR beta genes was amplified from genomic DNA with a multiplex PCR assay. On the Illumina HiSeq System, the amplified TCR beta libraries were sequenced as 87-base-pair reads. From the authors' description of their analysis: Across the 700 or so repertoires, a later analysis counted roughly 84 million unique TCR beta chains, 9 million to 14 million of which were shared by at least two donors. A nearest-neighbor algorithm error-corrected the raw reads and collapsed the reads into unique sequences, merging closely related sequences to remove PCR and sequencing errors. To assign V, D and J gene segments, CDR3 sequences were aligned to IMGT reference sequences. For a sequence to be retained, at least a six-nucleotide match to both a V gene segment and a J gene segment was required. Rearrangements were classified as productive when the CDR3 lacked stop codons and remained in frame with V and J, and all other rearrangements were classified as non-productive. Following IMGT convention, CDR3 was defined as the stretch from the second conserved V-encoded cysteine to the conserved J-encoded phenylalanine. Sequences without an unambiguous match to a single V gene segment were excluded from the earlier analysis of about 630 of the donors. In an earlier analysis of around 600 of the donors, V segments were called functional above 56.7% productive rearrangements and were called segregating when the between-donor standard deviation exceeded 5%. A statistical classification framework was built for diagnosing cytomegalovirus status from the catalog of TCR beta chain sequences. In a later analysis, TCR nucleotide sequences were compared against IMGT/GENE-DB human TR gene sequences so that V and J genes could be assigned. In a later analysis, CDR3 sequences and most-parsimonious VDJ recombination scenarios were assigned using the TCRdist pipeline. In a later analysis, each TCR beta chain was defined by its CDR3 amino acid sequence together with its V-gene family, and reads without a unique V-gene family were excluded. To address suspected cross-contamination and a sequencing artifact, a later analysis removed 592 highly shared, low-generation-probability nucleotide sequences. For each public chain, a later analysis derived a clonal expansion index from normalized ranks of inferred template counts within each repertoire. A later analysis computed generation probabilities with a VDJ recombination model fitted to out-of-frame rearrangements, and checked the results against IGoR. In a later analysis, hypergeometric tests were used to score TCR-TCR, TCR-HLA and TCR-CMV co-occurrence, with a repertoire-size bias correction applied to TCR pairs. False discovery rates were estimated in a later analysis by permuting HLA or CMV assignments 20 times. In a later analysis, co-occurring TCRs were grouped with DBSCAN, and TCRdist sequence similarity was added when clustering was performed within HLA-allele-positive subsets. Repertoires with fewer than 30,000 or more than 120,000 public chains, plus five repertoires with anomalous nucleotide sharing, were excluded from co-occurrence clustering. TCRdb mirrors the immuneACCESS table, restricted to in-frame sequences. Some clones are absent from its copies; in checked studies, under half trace to an unresolved V gene, and the reason for the others is unknown. V and J calls and clone size are those listed in that table; D and trimming were worked out from the DNA. The record for this sample contains 25,000 to 30,000 clones. The biggest ten clones account for roughly 0.74% of the sample.

The sequenced sample consisted of PBMCs. The V and J segments used are TRBV5-1 and TRBJ2-5, with 15 central nucleotides matching TRBD2. This receptor was obtained from a man aged 25-45 years in good health and CMV-seronegative. The DNA sequence is as follows: TGCGCCAGCAGCCTCGGGACTAGCGGGGGGAGCTTACAAGAGACCCAGTACTTC. The translation is CASSLGTSGGSLQETQYF.